This entry lists 32 T cell receptor beta chains sequenced from one sample in a study of CD8+ T cells in alopecia areata. Once RNA had been extracted, it was reverse transcribed into cDNA to act as the sequencing template. The method was immunoSEQ multiplex PCR; TCRdb's version includes in-frame clones alone and lacks a portion of them. The data show 90,000 to 120,000 clones, about 83% seen once. Treatment described: oral pan-JAK inhibitor, 5-10 mg twice daily. The starting material was CD8+ T cells sorted from blood, obtained at week 24, from a patient treated with tofacitinib. The receptor source for this set is a human donor with alopecia areata.

The gene calls are TRBV29-1 and TRBJ2-2; D remains ambiguous. Between the trimmed V and J ends, which lost 2 bases and 7 bases, there was a span of 2 bases. In germline, CDR1 is SQVTM, CDR2 ANQGSEA. The CDR3 is 10 amino acids. The CDR3 DNA is TGCAGCGTTGAATACGGGGAGCTGTTTTTT. Translation gives CSVEYGELFF.

This clone was seen once. The J gene is TRBJ1-1, the V gene TRBV5-1; a possible D gene is TRBD1 (5 bases). The CDR3 runs to 17 residues. Per germline, CDR1 SGHRS and CDR2 YFSETQ. V shed 0 bases and J shed 0 bases, with 15 bases lying between them. The CDR3 here is CASSLAGIRRMNTEAFF. Here the CDR3 DNA reads TGCGCCAGCAGCTTGGCAGGGATCAGGAGAATGAACACTGAAGCTTTCTTT.

The chain links TRBV16 to TRBJ2-3; D not resolved. The germline CDR1 and CDR2 sequences are KGHSY and FQNENV. The CDR3 has 14 amino acids. V lost 0 bases to trimming and J lost 4 bases, with 8 bases between them. The CDR3 region has the DNA TGTGCCAGCAGCCAATCATCCGGGCCAGATACGCAGTATTTT. The encoded protein is CASSQSSGPDTQYF.

The chain carries TRBV7-8 and TRBJ2-3; D ambiguous. V was clipped by 0 bases and J by 0 bases, with 10 bases between them. The CDR3 extends over 16 amino acids. Germline CDR1 is SGHVS and CDR2 is FQNEAQ. The DNA of the CDR3 is TGTGCCAGCAGCTTAGCGGCGTACTCTAGCACAGATACGCAGTATTTT. It codes for CASSLAAYSSTDTQYF.

This chain uses TRBV5-5 with TRBJ2-1, with 10 positions matching TRBD2. J was trimmed by 4 bases and V by 4 bases; bases with no gene match: 8. The germline V gene has CDR1 SGHKS and CDR2 YYEKEE (reference sequence). The CDR3 consists of 16 residues. Written as DNA, the CDR3 is TGTGCCAGCAGCAAAGGTCTAGCGGGGGAATACAATGAGCAGTTCTTC. As protein: CASSKGLAGEYNEQFF.

This clone was observed a handful of times. The chain carries TRBV5-6 and TRBJ1-2; D uncertain. V shed 4 bases and J shed 7 bases, with 20 bases lying between them. Germline CDR1 reads SGHDT; CDR2 reads YYEEEE. The CDR3 contains 15 residues. DNA for the CDR3: TGTGCCAGCAGCCCGTTTGAGACGGCCGCATTTGGCTACACCTTC. As protein: CASSPFETAAFGYTF.

Here the CDR3 reads CASADSRSGNTIYF. The CDR3 region has the DNA TGTGCCAGTGCCGACAGCCGCTCTGGAAACACCATATATTTT. The rearrangement joins TRBV19 to TRBJ1-3; TRBD1 is a possible D gene (5 bases). CDR1 LNHDA and CDR2 SQIVND come from the germline V gene (reference sequence). V was shortened by 8 bases and J by 0 bases, with 11 bases between the two germline ends. The CDR3 runs 14 residues.

The rearrangement uses TRBV30 and TRBJ1-1, with D unresolved. The V end lost 7 bases, the J end lost 2 bases, and 8 bases lay between the germline ends. The length of the CDR3 is 11 residues. Per germline, CDR1 GTSNPN and CDR2 SVGIG (reference sequence). As DNA, the CDR3 is TGTGCCTATAGCAGTAACACTGAAGCTTTCTTT. Translated, it gives CAYSSNTEAFF.

The chain links TRBV2 to TRBJ1-4, with D unresolved. The CDR3 is made up of 14 amino acids. CDR1 SNHLY and CDR2 FYNNEI come from the germline V gene. The V end lost 6 bases, the J end lost 1 base, and 9 bases lay between the germline ends. CDR3 DNA sequence: TGTGCCAGCAGCCAACAGATAACTAATGAAAAACTGTTTTTT. Residues: CASSQQITNEKLFF.

The V gene is TRBV7-2, the J gene TRBJ2-4; no firm D call. CDR1 is SGHTA and CDR2 is FQGNSA in the germline V gene. The CDR3 loop spans 13 amino acids. Deletions cut 3 bases from V and 6 bases from J, with 9 bases between. The CDR3 bases are TGTGCCAGCAGCTTGGGCAGTTCAAACATTCAGTACTTC. Translating gives CASSLGSSNIQYF.

This clone is a singleton in its sample. This sequence joins TRBV6-6 and TRBJ2-7; TRBD1 matches at 7 bases. J lost 1 base, V lost 4 bases, and 7 bases had no gene match. The CDR3 extends over 15 amino acids. CDR1 is MNHNY, CDR2 SVGAGI, per germline (reference sequence). CDR3 coding DNA: TGTGCCAGCAGTTCTTCCGGGACAGTATCCTACGAGCAGTACTTC. This translates into CASSSSGTVSYEQYF.

The chain couples TRBV7-8 to TRBJ2-2; possibly TRBD1 for D (6 bases). V gave up 1 base and J gave up 3 bases, with 12 bases separating them. This CDR3 is built from 16 residues. Germline V lookup: CDR1 SGHVS, CDR2 FQNEAQ. The CDR3 DNA reads TGTGCCAGCAGCTTAGTGACAGGACCCCACACCGGGGAGCTGTTTTTT. Translating it yields CASSLVTGPHTGELFF.

CDR3 bases: TGTGCCAGCAGCTTGGAGGGACGTCCAGCCTACGAGCAGTACTTC. Translating it yields CASSLEGRPAYEQYF. This chain joins TRBV5-5 and TRBJ2-7, with D perhaps assigned TRBD1 or TRBD2 (5 bases each). V was shortened by 0 bases and J by 2 bases, with 12 bases between the two germline ends. Germline loops: CDR1 SGHKS, CDR2 YYEKEE (reference sequence). The CDR3 runs 15 residues.

Notes on this clone: This specimen includes other DNA sequences encoding the same CDR3. This chain links TRBV7-9 with TRBJ2-5; D gene uncertain. With 5 bases removed from V and 1 base from J, the gap between germline ends came to 8 bases. This CDR3 comprises 13 residues. Germline V lookup: CDR1 SEHNR, CDR2 FQNEAQ (reference sequence). The CDR3 sequence: CASSPPLQETQYF. The DNA of the CDR3 is TGTGCCAGCAGCCCGCCCCTCCAAGAGACCCAGTACTTC.

The rearrangement links TRBV7-3 to TRBJ2-3; the D call may be TRBD1 or TRBD2 (6 bases each). Germline CDR1 is SGHTA and CDR2 is FQGTGA. This CDR3 comprises 14 residues. V was cut by 2 bases and J by 6 bases, with 12 bases left in between. CDR3 residues: CASSLGTGGDTQYF. For the CDR3, the DNA is TGTGCCAGCAGCTTAGGGACCGGGGGCGATACGCAGTATTTT.

The genes are TRBV4-1 and TRBJ2-7, with D perhaps being TRBD1 or TRBD2 (5 bases each). The CDR3 sequence is 16 residues long. In germline, CDR1 is MGHRA, CDR2 YSYEKL. V was shortened by 0 bases and J by 0 bases, with 12 bases between the two germline ends. CDR3 bases: TGCGCCAGCAGCCAAGATGGGACCGGCAGCTCCTACGAGCAGTACTTC. This encodes CASSQDGTGSSYEQYF.

V usage is TRBV4-1 and J usage is TRBJ2-2; D is perhaps TRBD1 (5 bases). V was shortened by 0 bases and J by 2 bases, with 13 bases between the two germline ends. The germline gives CDR1 MGHRA, CDR2 YSYEKL. The CDR3 contains 17 residues. The CDR3 reads CASSQDWPGRNTGELFF. CDR3 DNA: TGCGCCAGCAGCCAAGATTGGCCAGGGCGAAACACCGGGGAGCTGTTTTTT.

The gene calls are TRBV25-1 and TRBJ2-3, with D hard to call. Germline CDR1 and CDR2: MGHDK and SYGVNS. V was trimmed by 4 bases and J by 15 bases, leaving 14 bases between them. The CDR3 covers 11 residues. The CDR3 DNA follows: TGTGCCAGCAGTGTGGGAAGCCGGGCATATTTT. Residues: CASSVGSRAYF.

The count of this clone is one. V and J are TRBV27 and TRBJ2-5, with TRBD2 identical over 7 bases. Germline-derived CDR1 and CDR2 are MNHEY and SMNVEV (reference sequence). The V gene end was trimmed by 8 bases and the J gene end by 11 bases; junction bases not matched to a gene: 5. The CDR3 is 10 amino acids. The DNA for the CDR3 is TGTGCCAGCCTTGGGGGGGAGCAGTACTTC. This gives the protein CASLGGEQYF.

V gene TRBV19 combines with J gene TRBJ1-5; 12 bases are a match to TRBD1. Germline CDR1 is LNHDA and CDR2 is SQIVND (reference sequence). The junction had 16 bases not matched to a gene; V was cut back by 6 bases and J by 4 bases. The CDR3 sequence is 19 residues long. Here the CDR3 DNA reads TGTGCCAGTAGATTGGGTCCGGGACAGGGGGCCGGAGAGAATCAGCCCCAGCATTTT. It translates to CASRLGPGQGAGENQPQHF.

This clone was observed at least ten times. The chain combines TRBV6-4 with TRBJ2-3; 13 bases line up with TRBD2. This CDR3 has 16 amino acids. Trimming cost V 6 bases and J 4 bases; bases outside gene matches: 7. Germline V CDR1 and CDR2: MRHNA, SNTAGT. CDR3 in amino acids: CASSLTSGGPADTQYF. The DNA for the CDR3 is TGTGCCAGCAGCCTGACTAGCGGGGGGCCCGCAGATACGCAGTATTTT.

The chain joins TRBV4-3 to TRBJ2-7, with D possibly TRBD2 on 5 matching bases. The germline V gene has CDR1 LGHNA and CDR2 YSLEER. The CDR3 contains 14 residues. The V and J ends lost 4 bases and 3 bases respectively, with 13 bases between them. The CDR3 spells CASSPDSSGYEQYF. CDR3 DNA sequence: TGCGCCAGCAGCCCGGACTCGTCCGGCTACGAGCAGTACTTC.

The rearrangement uses TRBV29-1 and TRBJ1-5, with D maybe TRBD1 (6 bases). V was shortened by 7 bases and J by 4 bases, with 17 bases between the two germline ends. CDR1 is SQVTM, CDR2 ANQGSEA, per germline. The CDR3 consists of 14 residues. In DNA, the CDR3 is TGCAGCGCCCAGGGGACGGATGTGAATCAGCCCCAGCATTTT. Its protein product is CSAQGTDVNQPQHF.

The V and J genes are TRBV29-1 and TRBJ1-2, with TRBD1 matching 9 bases. Germline CDR1 and CDR2: SQVTM and ANQGSEA. The CDR3 is made up of 14 amino acids. J lost 3 bases, V lost 4 bases, and 6 bases had no gene match. In nucleotides, the CDR3 is TGCAGCGTTGGTGGGACAGGGCAGGACTATGGCTACACCTTC. Protein sequence: CSVGGTGQDYGYTF.

The sample holds a few counts of this clone. This chain links TRBV11-2 with TRBJ2-7; possibly TRBD1 or TRBD2 for D (5 bases each). This CDR3 has 14 residues. Germline CDR1 reads SGHAT; CDR2 reads FQNNGV. The ends were cut back, 8 bases at V and 0 bases at J, with 14 bases in the middle. CDR3 bases: TGTGCCAGCCGGAAAGAGGGGTACTCCTACGAGCAGTACTTC. Translating it yields CASRKEGYSYEQYF.

The chain uses TRBV19 and TRBJ2-6, with unresolved D. There are 12 residues in the CDR3. Per the germline V gene, CDR1 is LNHDA and CDR2 is SQIVND (reference sequence). The V gene lost 5 bases and the J gene lost 4 bases, with 3 bases spanning the gap. The CDR3 DNA sequence: TGTGCCAGTAGTGGAGGGGCCAACGTCCTGACTTTC. This encodes CASSGGANVLTF.

In its sample, this clone was seen once. This chain connects TRBV4-3 to TRBJ1-2; maybe TRBD1 (6 bases). V was cut by 0 bases and J by 4 bases, with 15 bases left in between. This CDR3 comprises 16 residues. Germline CDR1 is LGHNA and CDR2 is YSLEER. This CDR3 is CASSQDWESQGYGYTF. For the CDR3, the DNA is TGCGCCAGCAGCCAAGATTGGGAATCACAGGGCTATGGCTACACCTTC.

This clone was seen many times. This rearrangement joins TRBV14 to TRBJ2-3; D not resolved. CDR3 length: 15 amino acids. Trimming took off 5 bases at V and 2 bases at J, with 14 bases between the two ends. Germline loops: CDR1 SGHDN, CDR2 FVKESK. The CDR3 loop reads CASSSSFSVTDTQYF. Written as DNA, the CDR3 is TGTGCCAGCAGCTCCTCGTTCTCGGTCACAGATACGCAGTATTTT.

The CDR3 DNA sequence: TGTGCCAGCAGCCGAGGGAGCGGGGAGCTGTTTTTT. This translates into CASSRGSGELFF. The rearrangement uses TRBV7-9 and TRBJ2-2; tentatively, D is TRBD2 (5 bases). Trimming stripped 5 bases from V and 7 bases from J, with 8 bases between. The germline V gene has CDR1 SEHNR and CDR2 FQNEAQ (reference sequence). The CDR3 covers 12 residues.

This clone was picked up a small number of times. The J gene is TRBJ2-6, the V gene TRBV10-3, with D maybe TRBD1 (6 bases). Germline V gene sequence: CDR1 ENHRY, CDR2 SYGVKD. The CDR3 totals 18 residues. With 8 bases removed from V and 0 bases from J, the gap between germline ends came to 20 bases. The chain's CDR3 is CAIALGQRRNSGANVLTF. In DNA form, the CDR3 reads TGTGCCATCGCCCTCGGACAGAGACGAAACTCTGGGGCCAACGTCCTGACTTTC.

Only a few counts were recorded for this clone. The V and J genes are TRBV7-2 and TRBJ2-1; D not resolved. CDR3 length: 13 amino acids. The V gene's germline CDR1 is SGHTA and CDR2 FQGNSA. The V and J ends lost 5 bases and 8 bases respectively, with 13 bases between them. CDR3 loop: CASSPPNVHEQFF. For the CDR3, the DNA is TGTGCCAGCAGCCCCCCAAATGTCCATGAGCAGTTCTTC.

The CDR3, as DNA: TGTGCCAGCAGCTTTAAGCAGGGGGCCACCACTGAAGCTTTCTTT. This sequence encodes CASSFKQGATTEAFF. The rearrangement links TRBV7-6 to TRBJ1-1, with 8 nucleotides matching TRBD1. CDR1 is SGHVS and CDR2 is FNYEAQ in the germline V gene. CDR3 size: 15 residues. V was clipped by 3 bases and J by 4 bases; unmatched bases: 7.